A single T cell receptor beta chain is shown here with its context. This entry belongs to a study of blood T cell repertoires in COVID-19. The CDR3 runs 16 residues. V was pared by 3 bases and J by 2 bases, with 8 bases of the junction left unmatched. The V gene's germline CDR1 is MNHEY and CDR2 SMNVEV (reference sequence). Generated by immunoSEQ multiplex PCR, the TCRdb table keeps only in-frame clones and is missing some. The sample consists of 400,000 or so clones, around nine tenths of them appearing once. This sequence originates from a human donor in a cohort sampled during active COVID-19. The sample was peripheral blood. The chain employs TRBV27 and TRBJ2-7, with 9 bases identical to TRBD2. CDR3: CASSFLLAGETYEQYF. In DNA form, the CDR3 reads TGTGCCAGCAGTTTTCTTTTAGCGGGGGAGACCTACGAGCAGTACTTC.